Following are 20 T cell receptor beta chains from one sample sequenced in a study of PD-1 blockade in mismatch repair-deficient tumors (dated by TCRdb to the late 2010s). Libraries were constructed by the immunoSEQ multiplex PCR assay. This immuneACCESS table, as held by TCRdb, lists in-frame sequences with V and J called but not all clones. Of the missing ones, under half trace to an unresolved V gene in checked studies; the others have no known cause. The sample records about 49,000 clones, around three quarters of which are singletons. The top ten clones comprise around 3.3% of the sample. The time point label, read with the paper, signifies: peripheral blood before pembrolizumab. Here the sequenced sample was PBMCs, taken before pembrolizumab treatment. Every receptor here comes from an adult with mismatch repair-deficient cancer.

The V gene is TRBV10-3, the J gene TRBJ1-2; 7 bases align to TRBD1. The CDR3 runs to 15 residues. J was trimmed by 3 bases and V by 0 bases; bases with no gene match: 4. Germline CDR1 and CDR2: ENHRY and SYGVKD. CDR3 loop: CAISESPGTDYGYTF. The CDR3 coding sequence is TGTGCCATCAGTGAGTCACCCGGGACAGACTATGGCTACACCTTC.

This sequence joins TRBV9 and TRBJ2-1; 7 positions agree with TRBD2. CDR1 is SGDLS, CDR2 YYNGEE, per germline. With 5 bases clipped from V and 1 base from J, the junction kept 3 bases outside the gene matches. The CDR3 consists of 14 residues. The CDR3 region has the DNA TGTGCCAGCAGTCCTAGCGGTTCCTACAATGAGCAGTTCTTC. Translating it yields CASSPSGSYNEQFF.

The gene calls are TRBV2 and TRBJ2-3; D is uncertain. This CDR3 contains 11 residues. Germline V lookup: CDR1 SNHLY, CDR2 FYNNEI. Trimming shortened V by 10 bases and J by 3 bases, and 8 bases separated the two germline ends. DNA of the CDR3: TGTGCCATCGATGAGACAGATACGCAGTATTTT. Translation: CAIDETDTQYF.

The chain employs TRBV7-9 and TRBJ2-7; D gene ambiguous. Germline V gives CDR1 SEHNR, CDR2 FQNEAQ (reference sequence). Trimming pared 6 bases from V and 1 base from J, leaving 4 bases between. The CDR3 is made up of 11 amino acids. The CDR3 loop reads CASRGSYEQYF. CDR3 coding DNA: TGTGCCAGCAGGGGTTCCTACGAGCAGTACTTC.

The chain recombines TRBV18 with TRBJ1-1, with 7 bases aligning to TRBD1. Germline V gives CDR1 KGHSH, CDR2 LQKENI. Unmatched junction bases numbered 6, after V lost 3 bases and J lost 2 bases. This CDR3 region has 15 residues. The CDR3 sequence: CASSPRTGKNTEAFF. CDR3 DNA: TGTGCCAGCTCACCTCGGACAGGAAAAAACACTGAAGCTTTCTTT. Full variable domain (missing parts from reference TRBV18 and TRBJ1-1): NAGVMQNPRHLVRRRGQEARLRCSPMKGHSHVYWYRQLPEEGLKFMVYLQKENIIDESGMPKERFSAEFPKEGPSILRIQQVVRGDSAAYFCASSPRTGKNTEAFFGQGTRLTVV.

This chain joins TRBV28 and TRBJ2-1, with 10 bases fitting TRBD2. Trimming at V came to 6 bases and at J to 3 bases, leaving 8 bases not matched to a gene. This CDR3 comprises 16 residues. The germline V gene encodes CDR1 MDHEN and CDR2 SYDVKM. The CDR3 protein is CASRTELAGYYNEQFF. The CDR3 coding sequence is TGTGCCAGCAGAACCGAACTAGCGGGATACTACAATGAGCAGTTCTTC.

Comments on this clone: A read error may explain this, as a much larger clone is one base away. The chain joins TRBV13 to TRBJ2-7; 11 positions match TRBD2. The CDR3 spans 15 residues. In germline, CDR1 is PRHDT, CDR2 FYEKMQ (reference sequence). The ends lost 1 base at V and 3 bases at J; junction bases unmatched: 2. The CDR3 DNA reads TGTGCCAGCAGCTTAGAACTAGCGGGAGTCTACGAGCAGTACTTC. Translating it yields CASSLELAGVYEQYF.

The rearrangement links TRBV6-6 to TRBJ2-7; 8 bases fit TRBD1. The V segment lost 7 bases and the J segment 7 bases; nucleotides outside the gene matches: 12. Germline V gives CDR1 MNHNY, CDR2 SVGAGI (reference sequence). This CDR3 has 14 residues. The CDR3 DNA follows: TGTGCCAGCACTCCGAGACAGGGGAGCTTAGAGCAGTACTTC. It encodes CASTPRQGSLEQYF.

This clone was observed a single time. The chain carries TRBV10-2 and TRBJ2-7; D ambiguous. The ends were cut back, 3 bases at V and 2 bases at J, with 14 bases in the middle. The CDR3 runs 15 residues. CDR1 and CDR2 (germline): WSHSY, SAAADI. The CDR3 DNA is TGCGCCAGCAGTGACTCTAAGACTCGCACCTACGAGCAGTACTTC. It specifies CASSDSKTRTYEQYF.

This chain uses TRBV5-6 with TRBJ2-7; 7 nucleotides line up with TRBD2. V lost 2 bases, J lost 3 bases, and 2 bases stayed unmatched. Germline V lookup: CDR1 SGHDT, CDR2 YYEEEE. The CDR3 contains 13 residues. Here the CDR3 DNA reads TGTGCCAGCAGCTTAGGGACTATCTACGAGCAGTACTTC. Protein product: CASSLGTIYEQYF. The variable domain in full, with the rest retrieved from reference TRBV5-6 and TRBJ2-7, is DAGVTQSPTHLIKTRGQQVTLRCSPKSGHDTVSWYQQALGQGPQFIFQYYEEEERQRGNFPDRFSGHQFPNYSSELNVNALLLGDSALYLCASSLGTIYEQYFGPGTRLTVT.

This clone has only a few counts. V gene TRBV30 combines with J gene TRBJ1-2; 7 nucleotides line up with TRBD1. The V and J ends lost 4 bases and 3 bases, in that order; junction bases with no gene match: 11. Germline values: CDR1 GTSNPN, CDR2 SVGIG (reference sequence). This CDR3 comprises 15 residues. The chain's CDR3 is CAWTLDRDRDYGYTF. In nucleotides, the CDR3 is TGTGCCTGGACACTCGACAGGGATCGCGACTATGGCTACACCTTC.

The CDR3: CASSLVGLPQYF. CDR3 coding DNA: TGTGCCAGCAGCTTAGTGGGGCTTCCGCAGTATTTT. This sequence joins TRBV7-2 and TRBJ2-3; D is perhaps TRBD1 (5 bases). This CDR3 comprises 12 residues. V was cut by 1 base and J by 10 bases, with 9 bases left in between. The germline V gene encodes CDR1 SGHTA and CDR2 FQGNSA.

The rearrangement uses TRBV2 and TRBJ2-2; 10 bases map to TRBD2. Per germline, CDR1 SNHLY and CDR2 FYNNEI. The CDR3 contains 16 residues. V was clipped by 7 bases and J by 1 base; unmatched bases: 6. The chain's CDR3 is CASTKLAGRNTGELFF. The CDR3 region has the DNA TGTGCCAGCACGAAACTAGCGGGGCGGAACACCGGGGAGCTGTTTTTT.

This clone was observed a handful of times. The J gene is TRBJ2-2, the V gene TRBV5-4, with D perhaps TRBD2 (5 bases). This CDR3 contains 16 residues. Per germline, CDR1 SGHNT and CDR2 YYREEE (reference sequence). V was pared by 2 bases and J by 2 bases, with 13 bases between. The CDR3 DNA reads as TGTGCCAGCAGCTTCGGGAAAGCTAAAAACACCGGGGAGCTGTTTTTT. Protein product: CASSFGKAKNTGELFF.

The rearrangement joins TRBV4-1 to TRBJ2-7, with D maybe TRBD2 (6 bases). The CDR3 runs 16 residues. Germline V lookup: CDR1 MGHRA, CDR2 YSYEKL. The V end lost 1 base, the J end lost 0 bases, and 13 bases lay between the germline ends. The CDR3 DNA is TGCGCCAGCAGCCAAGGGAGGGATCCCAGCTCCTACGAGCAGTACTTC. This translates into CASSQGRDPSSYEQYF.

V is TRBV6-4 and J is TRBJ2-1; D gene unclear. Germline CDR1 reads MRHNA; CDR2 reads SNTAGT. Trimming cost V 3 bases and J 3 bases, with 15 bases left between them. This CDR3 is 16 amino acids long. CDR3 region: CASSEFGVSSYNEQFF. CDR3 DNA: TGTGCCAGCAGTGAGTTTGGCGTCTCGAGCTACAATGAGCAGTTCTTC.

As DNA, the CDR3 is TGTGCCGCAACCGGGACTAGCTATGAGCAGTTCTTC. Translated, it gives CAATGTSYEQFF. V usage is TRBV6-6 and J usage is TRBJ2-1, with 9 bases fitting TRBD2. V was pared by 11 bases and J by 8 bases, with 7 bases of the junction left unmatched. CDR3 length: 12 amino acids. The germline V gene has CDR1 MNHNY and CDR2 SVGAGI (reference sequence).

The chain employs TRBV11-2 and TRBJ2-1; 10 bases line up with TRBD2. The CDR3 extends over 14 amino acids. Germline CDR1 reads SGHAT; CDR2 reads FQNNGV. V lost 4 bases to trimming and J lost 6 bases; unmatched junction nucleotides: 3. In nucleotides, the CDR3 is TGTGCCAGCAGCTATAGCGGGAGGCTCAATGAGCAGTTCTTC. This sequence encodes CASSYSGRLNEQFF.

This chain connects TRBV2 to TRBJ2-7, with 8 bases identical to TRBD2. V trimming: 7 bases; J trimming: 6 bases; junction bases outside the gene matches: 17. Germline V gene lookup returns CDR1 SNHLY and CDR2 FYNNEI. The CDR3 is made up of 16 amino acids. In DNA form, the CDR3 reads TGTGCCAGCACCGACATCGGCCAGCGGGAGCTCCCCGAGCAGTACTTC. It is translated as CASTDIGQRELPEQYF.

The genes are TRBV28 and TRBJ2-3; D is undetermined. Germline values: CDR1 MDHEN, CDR2 SYDVKM. Trimming left V 5 bases short and J 7 bases short, with 7 bases between. CDR3 size: 11 residues. The CDR3 sequence: CASSPRNTQYF. DNA of the CDR3: TGTGCCAGCAGTCCTCGGAATACGCAGTATTTT.